The clone carrying this T cell receptor (beta chain) was detected ten times or more. The antigen is not known. The data were obtained in a study of identical twins. Study conclusions and caveats: While abundant cord blood beta clonotypes carried fewer insertions, memory repertoires showed no such pattern.

From the 5' RACE reads, TCRdb called clonotypes with MiXCR, one entry per CDR3 protein. The profile covers 700,000 or so distinct CDR3 sequences, with roughly 8% appearing a single time and 0.85% to 1% taken by the ten largest. Trimming at V came to 3 bases and at J to 6 bases, leaving 4 bases not matched to a gene. The germline gives CDR1 SEHNR, CDR2 FQNEAQ (reference sequence). This CDR3 is 13 amino acids long. This sample also appeared in a second study, on yellow fever vaccine responses in identical twins.

The sample was PBMCs. This sequence originates from a young woman in good health. The rearrangement uses TRBV7-9 and TRBJ2-7, with 8 bases lining up with TRBD2. CDR3: CASSFGGAVEQYF. The CDR3, as DNA: TGTGCCAGCAGCTTCGGGGGGGCTGTCGAGCAGTACTTC.